The 15 T cell receptor beta chains reported below all come from one sample, sequenced in a study of blood T cell repertoires in COVID-19. Generated by immunoSEQ multiplex PCR, the TCRdb table keeps only in-frame clones and is missing some. The sample lists 55,000 to 80,000 clones; around 79% were seen once. The sequencing input was peripheral blood. Source of these receptors: a man aged 55 to 70 with acute or convalescent COVID-19.

This chain uses TRBV6-1 with TRBJ1-5; D remains ambiguous. Germline CDR1 MNHNS, CDR2 SASEGT. The CDR3 totals 13 residues. V lost 2 bases to trimming and J lost 5 bases, with 7 bases between them. CDR3 residues: CASSELRDQPQHF. CDR3 coding DNA: TGTGCCAGCAGTGAATTGCGGGATCAGCCCCAGCATTTT.

The V gene is TRBV27, the J gene TRBJ1-1; no definite D call. The CDR3 has 14 amino acids. The V gene's germline CDR1 is MNHEY and CDR2 SMNVEV (reference sequence). V gave up 3 bases and J gave up 5 bases, with 13 bases separating them. In nucleotides, the CDR3 is TGTGCCAGCAGTTTGATCCCTAGCGGAACTGAAGCTTTCTTT. As protein: CASSLIPSGTEAFF.

This sequence joins TRBV11-1 and TRBJ1-2; 10 nucleotides match TRBD1. The CDR3 loop spans 14 amino acids. V dropped 1 base and J dropped 7; count of bases not matched to a gene: 3. Germline V CDR1 and CDR2: SGHAT, FQDESV (reference sequence). The CDR3 region has the DNA TGTGCCAGCAGCTTAGGACAGGGGGCGCCTGGCTACACCTTC. It yields the protein CASSLGQGAPGYTF.

This rearrangement joins TRBV4-2 to TRBJ2-4; 7 bases fit TRBD1. V was pared by 3 bases and J by 5 bases, with 7 bases of the junction left unmatched. The CDR3 sequence is 15 residues long. The germline V gene has CDR1 LGHNA and CDR2 YNFKEQ. Here the CDR3 DNA reads TGTGCCAGCAGCCATCGGGACAGCCTTCAAAACATTCAGTACTTC. Its protein is CASSHRDSLQNIQYF.

This chain joins TRBV28 and TRBJ2-1; 8 bases agree with TRBD2. The CDR3 sequence is 17 residues long. The germline CDR1 and CDR2 sequences are MDHEN and SYDVKM. J lost 5 bases, V lost 3 bases, and 12 bases had no gene match. CDR3 DNA sequence: TGTGCCAGCAGTTTTCCCCCCTCAAGCGGGAGAAACAATGAGCAGTTCTTC. This gives the protein CASSFPPSSGRNNEQFF.

This clone appeared once. The CDR3 DNA reads as TGTGCCAGCAGTTACGTAGCGGGAACGAACACCGGGGAGCTGTTTTTT. It translates to CASSYVAGTNTGELFF. The rearrangement links TRBV6-5 to TRBJ2-2, with 8 bases matching TRBD2. The CDR3 has 16 residues. V lost 2 bases to trimming and J lost 0 bases; unmatched junction nucleotides: 2. Germline CDR1 and CDR2: MNHEY and SVGAGI.

The rearrangement uses TRBV18 and TRBJ1-1, with TRBD1 matching 7 bases. With 10 bases clipped from V and 0 bases from J, the junction kept 11 bases outside the gene matches. Germline values: CDR1 KGHSH, CDR2 LQKENI. The CDR3 runs 15 residues. CDR3 in amino acids: CATADRQGLNTEAFF. In DNA form, the CDR3 reads TGTGCCACTGCGGACAGACAGGGACTGAACACTGAAGCTTTCTTT.

The chain recombines TRBV30 with TRBJ2-7; 12 bases are a match to TRBD1. This CDR3 has 14 amino acids. Trimming removed 1 base from V and 4 bases from J; junction bases left unmatched: 2. Germline CDR1 reads GTSNPN; CDR2 reads SVGIG (reference sequence). In DNA form, the CDR3 reads TGTGCCTGGAGTGGGGGACAGGGGGCTTACGAGCAGTACTTC. It yields the protein CAWSGGQGAYEQYF.

V is TRBV15 and J is TRBJ2-6, with 7 bases identical to TRBD1. CDR3 length: 19 amino acids. Germline V lookup: CDR1 LNHNV, CDR2 YYDKDF (reference sequence). After removal of 0 bases from V and 0 bases from J, the junction contained 8 bases not matched to a gene. CDR3 sequence reads: CATSRDYLDRLSGANVLTF. CDR3 nucleotides: TGTGCCACCAGCAGAGATTATTTGGACAGGCTCTCTGGGGCCAACGTCCTGACTTTC.

The sample holds a few counts of this clone. A read error may produce the germline difference seen at one junction end. The chain carries TRBV3-1 (or the pseudogene TRBV3-2) and TRBJ2-5; D is unclear. The CDR3 is 13 residues long. The germline V gene encodes CDR1 LGHDT and CDR2 YNNKEL (reference sequence). CDR3 DNA sequence: TGTGCCAGCAGCCAAGATCCGCTAGAGTCCCAGTACTTC. Protein: CASSQDPLESQYF.

The chain joins TRBV6-5 to TRBJ1-2, with a tentative D call TRBD1 (5 bases). This CDR3 is 14 amino acids long. Germline CDR1 MNHEY, CDR2 SVGAGI. V lost 8 bases, J lost 4 bases, and 17 bases lay in between. The CDR3 DNA reads as TGTGCCAGCCGGAACCAGGGCCTTCGCTATGGCTACACCTTC. Translation: CASRNQGLRYGYTF.

The rearrangement links TRBV25-1 to TRBJ1-1, with 8 bases matching TRBD1. CDR1 MGHDK and CDR2 SYGVNS come from the germline V gene. After removal of 6 bases from V and 5 bases from J, the junction contained 11 bases not matched to a gene. There are 15 residues in the CDR3. This CDR3 is CASRIRGQGGTEAFF. In nucleotides, the CDR3 is TGTGCCAGCAGAATTAGAGGACAGGGTGGAACTGAAGCTTTCTTT.

The DNA of the CDR3 is TGTGCCAGCAGCTCGGACAGTTACTACGAGCAGTACTTC. This sequence encodes CASSSDSYYEQYF. The V gene is TRBV5-6, the J gene TRBJ2-7, with a tentative D call TRBD1 (6 bases). Per germline, CDR1 SGHDT and CDR2 YYEEEE. This CDR3 is 13 amino acids long. The germline V and J ends were trimmed by 3 bases and 3 bases, with 10 bases remaining between them.

V usage is TRBV18 and J usage is TRBJ2-1, with 9 bases aligning to TRBD2. Germline V CDR1 and CDR2: KGHSH, LQKENI. The trim removed 2 bases at V and 7 bases at J, leaving 6 bases unmatched. CDR3 size: 15 residues. The CDR3 loop reads CASSPGREGRNEQFF. Here the CDR3 DNA reads TGTGCCAGCTCACCAGGGCGGGAGGGCCGTAATGAGCAGTTCTTC.

The chain links TRBV2 to TRBJ2-7; D is possibly TRBD1 (5 bases). Germline V lookup: CDR1 SNHLY, CDR2 FYNNEI. V lost 1 base to trimming and J lost 3 bases, with 10 bases between them. There are 14 residues in the CDR3. Written as DNA, the CDR3 is TGTGCCAGCAGTGAAGAGACAGCATTCTACGAGCAGTACTTC. Translating it yields CASSEETAFYEQYF.